The 24 T cell receptor beta chains below come from one sample, sequenced in a study of OX40 agonist ivuxolimab in advanced cancers. Sequenced by immunoSEQ multiplex PCR; TCRdb stores in-frame clones only, minus some. The data hold 69,000 or so clones, with more than 75% observed a single time. Source: CD4+ or CD8+ T cells sorted from blood, taken in a trial of the OX40 agonist ivuxolimab. These receptors were collected from an adult with an advanced solid tumor such as melanoma, head and neck, liver or kidney cancer.

The chain employs TRBV6-1 and TRBJ1-1, with TRBD1 identical over 8 bases. The CDR3 is 13 residues long. V dropped 8 bases and J dropped 3; count of bases not matched to a gene: 5. Germline-derived CDR1 and CDR2 are MNHNS and SASEGT. CDR3 region: CASSHRGDTEAFF. The CDR3 DNA is TGTGCCAGCTCACACAGGGGGGACACTGAAGCTTTCTTT.

V is TRBV18 and J is TRBJ2-7, with TRBD1 as a possible D gene (6 bases). This CDR3 is 13 amino acids long. Germline values: CDR1 KGHSH, CDR2 LQKENI. V was cut by 2 bases and J by 6 bases, with 11 bases left in between. CDR3 coding DNA: TGTGCCAGCTCACCATCAGGACAGCCCGAGCAGTACTTC. It translates to CASSPSGQPEQYF.

In its sample, this clone was seen a few times. The chain joins TRBV4-2 to TRBJ2-3; D may be TRBD2 (6 bases). The CDR3 spans 16 residues. Germline CDR1 is LGHNA and CDR2 is YNFKEQ. Trimming cost V 3 bases and J 2 bases, with 15 bases left between them. CDR3 nucleotide sequence: TGTGCCAGCAGCCAGGGAAATAGCGGCCCCACAGATACGCAGTATTTT. Translation gives CASSQGNSGPTDTQYF.

This clone was counted a few times. This chain connects TRBV28 to TRBJ1-5; no clear D gene. Germline assignment: CDR1 MDHEN and CDR2 SYDVKM. The CDR3 totals 15 residues. The V and J ends lost 2 bases and 5 bases respectively, with 13 bases between them. The CDR3 loop reads CASSLIQAAHQPQHF. As DNA, the CDR3 is TGTGCCAGCAGTTTAATTCAGGCAGCCCATCAGCCCCAGCATTTT. The complete variable domain, with remaining parts taken from reference TRBV28 and TRBJ1-5, reads DVKVTQSSRYLVKRTGEKVFLECVQDMDHENMFWYRQDPGLGLRLIYFSYDVKMKEKGDIPEGYSVSREKKERFSLILESASTNQTSMYLCASSLIQAAHQPQHFGDGTRLSIL.

Only one count was recorded for this clone. This chain uses TRBV21-1 with TRBJ1-2; no DNA check was done on the table's D call, TRBD1. TRBV21-1 is a pseudogene. The CDR3 is made up of 16 amino acids. CDR3 loop: CASSKIIGTFNYGYTF. The CDR3 DNA is TGTGCCAGCAGCAAAATCATTGGGACATTTAACTATGGCTACACCTTC.

The rearrangement joins TRBV29-1 to TRBJ1-2; a weak D match, TRBD1 (6 bases). Germline lookup yields CDR1 SQVTM and CDR2 ANQGSEA. This CDR3 is built from 14 residues. With 7 bases removed from V and 2 bases from J, the gap between germline ends came to 17 bases. The CDR3 coding sequence is TGCAGCGCCCTTAAGGGGGGGGGAAACTATGGCTACACCTTC. Its translation: CSALKGGGNYGYTF.

V is TRBV28 and J is TRBJ1-2, with D possibly TRBD1 on 5 matching bases. Trimming shortened V by 7 bases and J by 4 bases, and 13 bases separated the two germline ends. CDR1 is MDHEN and CDR2 is SYDVKM in the germline V gene. The length of the CDR3 is 13 residues. CDR3 sequence (DNA): TGTGCCAGCACGGGGCCATTATCCTATGGCTACACCTTC. This codes for CASTGPLSYGYTF.

The chain employs TRBV7-8 and TRBJ2-1, with D hard to call. CDR1 is SGHVS and CDR2 is FQNEAQ in the germline V gene. There are 14 residues in the CDR3. V lost 1 base and J lost 1, with 5 bases in between. This chain's CDR3 is CASSLGSSYNEQFF. CDR3 in DNA: TGTGCCAGCAGCTTAGGGTCGTCCTACAATGAGCAGTTCTTC.

The genes are TRBV18 and TRBJ2-3, with no clear D. The V end was cut by 7 bases, the J end by 2 bases, with 16 bases between. This CDR3 comprises 15 residues. Germline CDR1 KGHSH, CDR2 LQKENI. The CDR3 nucleotides are TGTGCCAGCTTCGGAACGTTTGGATACACAGATACGCAGTATTTT. This sequence encodes CASFGTFGYTDTQYF. Full variable domain (outside the CDR3, taken from reference TRBV18 and TRBJ2-3): NAGVMQNPRHLVRRRGQEARLRCSPMKGHSHVYWYRQLPEEGLKFMVYLQKENIIDESGMPKERFSAEFPKEGPSILRIQQVVRGDSAAYFCASFGTFGYTDTQYFGPGTRLTVL.

CDR3 sequence (DNA): TGCGCCAGCAGCCAAGATGACCCAGTTAGCAATCAGCCCCAGCATTTT. This gives the protein CASSQDDPVSNQPQHF. The chain is built from TRBV4-1 and TRBJ1-5; the D is unclear. The CDR3 sequence is 16 residues long. V was trimmed by 0 bases and J by 0 bases, leaving 9 bases between them. Per the germline V gene, CDR1 is MGHRA and CDR2 is YSYEKL.

This rearrangement joins TRBV7-9 to TRBJ2-7, with 10 bases fitting TRBD2. V shed 4 bases, J shed 7 bases, and the junction held 4 bases outside the gene matches. Germline CDR1 reads SEHNR; CDR2 reads FQNEAQ (reference sequence). This CDR3 has 13 residues. CDR3 in DNA: TGTGCCAGCAGCTCCGGACTAGCGGTTGAGCAGTACTTC. Encoded protein: CASSSGLAVEQYF. Full variable domain (remainder filled in from reference TRBV7-9 and TRBJ2-7): DTGVSQNPRHKITKRGQNVTFRCDPISEHNRLYWYRQTLGQGPEFLTYFQNEAQLEKSRLLSDRFSAERPKGSFSTLEIQRTEQGDSAMYLCASSSGLAVEQYFGPGTRLTVT.

This chain uses TRBV5-8 with TRBJ2-7; D is unclear. The CDR3 loop spans 12 amino acids. Germline CDR1 reads SGHTS; CDR2 reads YDEGEE. V gave up 3 bases and J gave up 3 bases, with 7 bases separating them. Written as DNA, the CDR3 is TGTGCCAGCAGCTCCCATGGCTACGAGCAGTACTTC. It encodes CASSSHGYEQYF.

This clone came up once. V is TRBV4-3 and J is TRBJ2-6; D call uncertain. Germline lookup yields CDR1 LGHNA and CDR2 YSLEER. This CDR3 spans 16 amino acids. V was clipped by 0 bases and J by 2 bases, with 8 bases between them. CDR3 loop: CASSQEYRTGANVLTF. The CDR3 nucleotides read TGCGCCAGCAGCCAAGAATACAGAACTGGGGCCAACGTCCTGACTTTC.

The chain employs TRBV6-5 and TRBJ1-5; D is perhaps TRBD1 (6 bases). The CDR3 length is 16 residues. Per the germline V gene, CDR1 is MNHEY and CDR2 is SVGAGI. V dropped 2 bases and J dropped 5 bases, with 16 bases sitting between them. The CDR3 DNA is TGTGCCAGCAGTTACCCGATACAGGGAGGCGATCAGCCCCAGCATTTT. This encodes CASSYPIQGGDQPQHF.

The chain carries TRBV28 and TRBJ1-2; no clear D. This CDR3 region has 13 residues. The germline V gene encodes CDR1 MDHEN and CDR2 SYDVKM. V was pared by 7 bases and J by 4 bases, with 13 bases between. CDR3 loop: CASTLSLSYGYTF. CDR3 coding DNA: TGTGCCAGCACTTTGTCCCTGTCCTATGGCTACACCTTC.

The chain uses TRBV28 and TRBJ1-2; the D gene is possibly TRBD1 (5 bases). The germline gives CDR1 MDHEN, CDR2 SYDVKM. Trimming took 5 bases from V and 7 from J, leaving 26 bases between them. This CDR3 has 17 residues. CDR3 DNA sequence: TGTGCCAGCAGTCCCCCCGTTTTGGTTGGGGGAGTGGGTGGCTACACCTTC. Protein product: CASSPPVLVGGVGGYTF.

The chain uses TRBV6-5 and TRBJ1-6; D remains ambiguous. The V end lost 0 bases, the J end lost 10 bases, and 13 bases lay between the germline ends. The germline V gene has CDR1 MNHEY and CDR2 SVGAGI. CDR3 length: 15 amino acids. In DNA form, the CDR3 reads TGTGCCAGCAGTTACTCGGTGAGGGTCGACTCACCCCTCCACTTT. Translated, it gives CASSYSVRVDSPLHF.

The chain employs TRBV28 and TRBJ1-2; unclear D gene. This CDR3 is built from 14 residues. Deletions cut 2 bases from V and 8 bases from J, with 15 bases between. Germline CDR1 and CDR2: MDHEN and SYDVKM. In nucleotides, the CDR3 is TGTGCCAGCAGTTTAAATGCGGTCCTGGAAGGCTACACCTTC. It yields the protein CASSLNAVLEGYTF.

The V call is TRBV6-6, the J call TRBJ1-5; possibly TRBD1 for D (6 bases). Trimming shortened V by 11 bases and J by 9 bases, and 14 bases separated the two germline ends. Germline CDR1 is MNHNY and CDR2 is SVGAGI (reference sequence). The CDR3 extends over 11 amino acids. Here the CDR3 reads CAGGGAGPQHF. In nucleotides, the CDR3 is TGTGCCGGCGGGGGGGCCGGGCCCCAGCATTTT.

This clone was observed a handful of times. Germline is not matched at one junction end, which may reflect a read error. CDR3 coding DNA: TGTGCCAGCAGCTTGGATCCCCGGACAGGGACTAGTGAAAAACTGTTTTTT. It is translated as CASSLDPRTGTSEKLFF. This chain joins TRBV5-6 and TRBJ1-4; 8 positions match TRBD1. CDR1 is SGHDT, CDR2 YYEEEE, per germline. This CDR3 spans 17 amino acids.

The V and J genes are TRBV5-1 and TRBJ2-5; 12 nucleotides line up with TRBD2. Per germline, CDR1 SGHRS and CDR2 YFSETQ. This CDR3 has 15 amino acids. V shed 7 bases, J shed 4 bases, and the junction held 8 bases outside the gene matches. In nucleotides, the CDR3 is TGCGCCAGCGCTACTAGCGGGGGGTATGGAGAGACCCAGTACTTC. Translated: CASATSGGYGETQYF.

The V call is TRBV6-6, the J call TRBJ2-5; TRBD2 matches 9 bases. Germline V gene lookup returns CDR1 MNHNY and CDR2 SVGAGI (reference sequence). Trimming at V came to 6 bases and at J to 5 bases, leaving 7 bases not matched to a gene. The CDR3 covers 14 residues. Here the CDR3 reads CASSRSGRFETQYF. CDR3 nucleotide sequence: TGTGCCAGCAGCCGCAGCGGGAGGTTTGAGACCCAGTACTTC.

The CDR3 bases are TGTGCCAGCAGTTTTGGGACAGTAGAAGTTATGCGGGGGCAAGAGACCCAGTACTTC. This gives the protein CASSFGTVEVMRGQETQYF. This chain links TRBV28 with TRBJ2-5; D assignment may be TRBD1 or TRBD2 (7 bases each). CDR1 and CDR2 (germline): MDHEN, SYDVKM. Trimming took off 3 bases at V and 2 bases at J, with 25 bases between the two ends. The CDR3 is 19 amino acids.

This chain connects TRBV2 to TRBJ2-7; D may be TRBD1 (5 bases). In germline, CDR1 is SNHLY, CDR2 FYNNEI. The CDR3 contains 12 residues. The V gene lost 4 bases and the J gene lost 3 bases, with 7 bases spanning the gap. The CDR3 spells CASSGQIYEQYF. For the CDR3, the DNA is TGTGCCAGCAGTGGACAGATCTACGAGCAGTACTTC.